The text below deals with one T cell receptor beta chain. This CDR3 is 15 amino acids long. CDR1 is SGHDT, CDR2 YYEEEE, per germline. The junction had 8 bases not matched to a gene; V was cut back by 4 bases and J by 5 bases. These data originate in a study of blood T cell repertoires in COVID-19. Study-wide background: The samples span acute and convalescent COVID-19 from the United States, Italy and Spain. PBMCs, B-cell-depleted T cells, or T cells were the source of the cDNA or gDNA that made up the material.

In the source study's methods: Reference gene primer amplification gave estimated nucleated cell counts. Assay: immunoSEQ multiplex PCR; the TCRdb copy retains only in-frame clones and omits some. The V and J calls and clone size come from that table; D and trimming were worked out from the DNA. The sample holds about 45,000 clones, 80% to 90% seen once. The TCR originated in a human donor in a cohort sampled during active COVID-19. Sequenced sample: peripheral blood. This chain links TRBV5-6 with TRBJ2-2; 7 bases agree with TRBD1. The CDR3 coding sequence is TGTGCCAGCAGCACCGGGACAGTGATGACCGGGGAGCTGTTTTTT. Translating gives CASSTGTVMTGELFF.